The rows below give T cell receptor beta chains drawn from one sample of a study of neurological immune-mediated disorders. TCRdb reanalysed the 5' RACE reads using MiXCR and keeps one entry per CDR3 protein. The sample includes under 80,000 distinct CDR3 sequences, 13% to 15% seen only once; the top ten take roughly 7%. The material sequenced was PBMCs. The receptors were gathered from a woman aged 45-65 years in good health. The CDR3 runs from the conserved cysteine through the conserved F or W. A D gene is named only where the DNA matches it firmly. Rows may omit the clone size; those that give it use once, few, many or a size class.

cdr3_nt: TGTGCCAGCAGTGAATCGGGGGGGGGACCCAGTGAGCAGTTCTTC
cdr3_aa: CASSESGGGPSEQFF
d_call: TRBD2
clone_size: many
j_call: TRBJ2-1
v_call: TRBV6-1

cdr3_nt: TGCAGTGCTTCGCCAGTGGCGGGAGGGCCAAGCGACGAGCAGTACTTC
cdr3_aa: CSASPVAGGPSDEQYF
d_call: TRBD2
clone_size: many
j_call: TRBJ2-7
v_call: TRBV20-1

cdr3_nt: TGTGCCAGCAGCGGGACTAGCTTCCCCTACAATGAGCAGTTCTTC
cdr3_aa: CASSGTSFPYNEQFF
d_call: TRBD2
clone_size: many
j_call: TRBJ2-1
v_call: TRBV7-2

cdr3_nt: TGTGCCACCAGCAGGGGGTTACAGGGATTAAGGAACTATGGCTACACCTTC
cdr3_aa: CATSRGLQGLRNYGYTF
d_call: .
clone_size: many
j_call: TRBJ1-2
v_call: TRBV15

cdr3_nt: TGTGCCAGCAGTGGCGGGGCCGTGACCTTCACAGATACGCAGTATTTT
cdr3_aa: CASSGGAVTFTDTQYF
d_call: .
clone_size: many
j_call: TRBJ2-3
v_call: TRBV7-9

cdr3_nt: TGTGCCAGCAGACCCTTTTTCGCGGCAAACCACTACGAGCAGTACTTC
cdr3_aa: CASRPFFAANHYEQYF
d_call: .
clone_size: .
j_call: TRBJ2-7
v_call: TRBV3-1

cdr3_nt: TGCAGTGCCATTAGCGGAGGAAACACAGATACGCAGTATTTT
cdr3_aa: CSAISGGNTDTQYF
d_call: .
clone_size: many
j_call: TRBJ2-3
v_call: TRBV20-1

cdr3_nt: TGTGTCAGCAGTTTCTTGTCTAGCGGGGGCCAAGAGACCCAGTACTTC
cdr3_aa: CVSSFLSSGGQETQYF
d_call: TRBD2
clone_size: .
j_call: TRBJ2-5
v_call: TRBV12-3/TRBV12-4

cdr3_nt: TGTGCCTGGAGCGCACAGGTACACTATGGCTACACCTTC
cdr3_aa: CAWSAQVHYGYTF
d_call: .
clone_size: .
j_call: TRBJ1-2
v_call: TRBV30

cdr3_nt: TGCAGCGTTGTGGCTAGCGGGAGCTTTACCGGGGAGCTGTTTTTT
cdr3_aa: CSVVASGSFTGELFF
d_call: TRBD2
clone_size: many
j_call: TRBJ2-2
v_call: TRBV29-1

cdr3_nt: TGTGCCAGCAGCTCCAGGGGGTCCACGTCCGGTTCACCCCTCCACTTT
cdr3_aa: CASSSRGSTSGSPLHF
d_call: TRBD1
clone_size: many
j_call: TRBJ1-6
v_call: TRBV7-8

cdr3_nt: TGCGCCAGCAGCTTGCGGGGAGCTGTGAGCTCCTACAATGAGCAGTTCTTC
cdr3_aa: CASSLRGAVSSYNEQFF
d_call: .
clone_size: many
j_call: TRBJ2-1
v_call: TRBV5-1

cdr3_nt: TGTGCCAGCAGGACTAGCGGGAGGGACTACAATGAGCAGTTCTTC
cdr3_aa: CASRTSGRDYNEQFF
d_call: TRBD2
clone_size: many
j_call: TRBJ2-1
v_call: TRBV3-1

cdr3_nt: TGTGCCAGCAGGGTCCGTCAAGTTGAAGCTTTCTTT
cdr3_aa: CASRVRQVEAFF
d_call: .
clone_size: many
j_call: TRBJ1-1
v_call: TRBV6-1

cdr3_nt: TGCAGTGTCAACCCCATAGGGCGGGGGGCTTTCTTT
cdr3_aa: CSVNPIGRGAFF
d_call: .
clone_size: many
j_call: TRBJ1-1
v_call: TRBV20-1

cdr3_nt: TGTGCCAGCAGCGCCAGCGGGAGGGCCCGGACAGATACGCAGTATTTT
cdr3_aa: CASSASGRARTDTQYF
d_call: TRBD2
clone_size: many
j_call: TRBJ2-3
v_call: TRBV12-3/TRBV12-4

cdr3_nt: TGCGACAGCAGCTCGGAGCCGGGACAGGGCTACGAGCAATACTTC
cdr3_aa: CDSSSEPGQGYEQYF
d_call: TRBD1
clone_size: .
j_call: TRBJ2-7
v_call: TRBV5-1

cdr3_nt: TGTGCCAGCCGCCCCCCGGAGATAAGCACTGAAGCTTTCTTT
cdr3_aa: CASRPPEISTEAFF
d_call: .
clone_size: many
j_call: TRBJ1-1
v_call: TRBV6-2/TRBV6-3

cdr3_nt: TGTGCCAGCAGTTTAGGCAGGGATGATCAGCCCCAGCATTTT
cdr3_aa: CASSLGRDDQPQHF
d_call: .
clone_size: many
j_call: TRBJ1-5
v_call: TRBV28

cdr3_nt: TGTGCCAGCAGTAAACCGGGACTAGCGGGAGTAAATACGCAGTATTTT
cdr3_aa: CASSKPGLAGVNTQYF
d_call: TRBD2
clone_size: many
j_call: TRBJ2-3
v_call: TRBV12-3/TRBV12-4

cdr3_nt: TGTGCCACCAGCACAGGGCTCATCGAGTATGGCTACACCTTC
cdr3_aa: CATSTGLIEYGYTF
d_call: .
clone_size: many
j_call: TRBJ1-2
v_call: TRBV24-1

cdr3_nt: TGTGCCAGCAGCGTAGCGGGGAGCTACAATGAGCAGTTCTTC
cdr3_aa: CASSVAGSYNEQFF
d_call: .
clone_size: .
j_call: TRBJ2-1
v_call: TRBV9

cdr3_nt: TGTGCCAGCAGTTACTCGACTAGGACAGGCTACACCGGGGAGCTGTTTTTT
cdr3_aa: CASSYSTRTGYTGELFF
d_call: .
clone_size: many
j_call: TRBJ2-2
v_call: TRBV6-2/TRBV6-3

cdr3_nt: TGTGCCAGCAGTTACTCCCCAGTATTTCGGGGGTGGGACGAGCAGTACTTC
cdr3_aa: CASSYSPVFRGWDEQYF
d_call: .
clone_size: .
j_call: TRBJ2-7
v_call: TRBV6-7

cdr3_nt: TGCGCCAGCACCTATGGTGGGACAGAGAACACTGAAGCTTTCTTT
cdr3_aa: CASTYGGTENTEAFF
d_call: TRBD1
clone_size: many
j_call: TRBJ1-1
v_call: TRBV5-1

cdr3_nt: TGTGCCAGCAGCACTTGGAGGACACCTAGAACAGATACGCAGTATTTT
cdr3_aa: CASSTWRTPRTDTQYF
d_call: .
clone_size: .
j_call: TRBJ2-3
v_call: TRBV14